This is a list of T cell receptor beta chains from one sample in a study of graft-versus-host responses after intestinal transplantation. Clones were read by immunoSEQ multiplex PCR, and TCRdb kept only the in-frame ones, dropping some. The sample lists thousands of clones; under 75% were seen once. Sequencing was performed on PBMCs, taken 541 days after intestinal transplant. All receptors come from a human patient who received an intestinal transplant, so some T cells may come from the graft donor. The CDR3 runs from the conserved cysteine through the conserved F or W. The order of the fields is CDR3 protein, CDR3 DNA, D gene, V gene, J gene, clone size. A D gene is named only where the DNA matches it firmly. Rows may omit the clone size; those that give it use once, few, many or a size class.

CDR3 protein: CASSVLGSGNQPQHF; CDR3 DNA: TGTGCCAGCAGTGTTTTGGGCTCGGGCAATCAGCCCCAGCATTTT; D gene: NA; V gene: TRBV2; J gene: TRBJ1-5; clone size: NA
CDR3 protein: CASSLDPINTRGYTF; CDR3 DNA: TGTGCCAGCAGCTTAGATCCAATCAACACGCGGGGCTACACCTTC; D gene: NA; V gene: TRBV11-2; J gene: TRBJ1-2; clone size: NA
CDR3 protein: CASSLGADTQYF; CDR3 DNA: TGTGCCAGCAGCTTAGGTGCAGATACGCAGTATTTT; D gene: NA; V gene: TRBV7-2; J gene: TRBJ2-3; clone size: NA
CDR3 protein: CASSDSTVGEQYF; CDR3 DNA: TGTGCCAGCAGTGACTCGACAGTGGGTGAGCAGTACTTC; D gene: NA; V gene: TRBV6-4; J gene: TRBJ2-7; clone size: once
CDR3 protein: CASSKGHSGNTIYF; CDR3 DNA: TGTGCCAGCAGCAAAGGACACTCTGGAAACACCATATATTTT; D gene: NA; V gene: TRBV21-1; J gene: TRBJ1-3; clone size: NA
CDR3 protein: CASSQGLRGYEQYF; CDR3 DNA: TGCGCCAGCAGCCAAGGCCTACGGGGCTACGAGCAGTACTTC; D gene: NA; V gene: TRBV4-3; J gene: TRBJ2-7; clone size: NA
CDR3 protein: CASSQADYNSPLHF; CDR3 DNA: TGCGCCAGCAGCCAAGCAGACTATAATTCACCCCTCCACTTT; D gene: NA; V gene: TRBV4-3; J gene: TRBJ1-6; clone size: NA
CDR3 protein: CASSLAGTASATNEKLFF; CDR3 DNA: TGTGCCAGTAGCCTAGCCGGGACAGCCAGTGCAACTAATGAAAAACTGTTTTTT; D gene: TRBD1; V gene: TRBV19; J gene: TRBJ1-4; clone size: once
CDR3 protein: CASSQDSGFVGYGYTF; CDR3 DNA: TGCGCCAGCAGCCAAGATTCCGGCTTTGTTGGTTATGGCTACACCTTC; D gene: NA; V gene: TRBV4-3; J gene: TRBJ1-2; clone size: large
CDR3 protein: CASSLDRATGELFF; CDR3 DNA: TGTGCCAGCAGCTTAGACAGGGCCACCGGGGAGCTGTTTTTT; D gene: NA; V gene: TRBV11-2; J gene: TRBJ2-2; clone size: NA
CDR3 protein: CASSLQGADYGYTF; CDR3 DNA: TGTGCCAGCAGCCTCCAAGGGGCTGACTATGGCTACACCTTC; D gene: NA; V gene: TRBV27; J gene: TRBJ1-2; clone size: NA
CDR3 protein: CASSLDRVGYEQYF; CDR3 DNA: TGTGCCAGCAGCTTAGACAGGGTAGGCTACGAGCAGTACTTC; D gene: NA; V gene: TRBV11-2; J gene: TRBJ2-7; clone size: NA
CDR3 protein: CASSPTGPTDTQYF; CDR3 DNA: TGCGCCAGCAGCCCCACAGGACCCACAGATACGCAGTATTTT; D gene: NA; V gene: TRBV4-3; J gene: TRBJ2-3; clone size: NA
CDR3 protein: CASSQDQDPNTEAFF; CDR3 DNA: TGCGCCAGCAGCCAAGATCAGGACCCGAACACTGAAGCTTTCTTT; D gene: NA; V gene: TRBV4-3; J gene: TRBJ1-1; clone size: NA
CDR3 protein: CASSQEGQIFYGYTF; CDR3 DNA: TGCGCCAGCAGCCAAGAGGGACAGATCTTTTATGGCTACACCTTC; D gene: TRBD1; V gene: TRBV4-3; J gene: TRBJ1-2; clone size: NA
CDR3 protein: CASSECRFVEAFF; CDR3 DNA: TGCGCCAGCAGTGAGTGCAGATTTGTGGAAGCTTTCTTT; D gene: NA; V gene: TRBV10-1; J gene: TRBJ1-1; clone size: NA
CDR3 protein: CASSDQGQTQYF; CDR3 DNA: TGTGCCAGCAGCGATCAGGGACAGACCCAGTACTTC; D gene: NA; V gene: TRBV2; J gene: TRBJ2-5; clone size: NA
CDR3 protein: CASSLFANYGYTF; CDR3 DNA: TGTGCCAGCAGCTTATTCGCTAACTATGGCTACACCTTC; D gene: NA; V gene: TRBV7-2; J gene: TRBJ1-2; clone size: NA
CDR3 protein: CASRTSGGTDTQYF; CDR3 DNA: TGTGCCAGTAGGACTAGCGGGGGAACGGATACGCAGTATTTT; D gene: TRBD2; V gene: TRBV19; J gene: TRBJ2-3; clone size: NA
CDR3 protein: CASSQSYEQYF; CDR3 DNA: TGTGCCAGCAGCCAGTCCTACGAGCAGTACTTC; D gene: NA; V gene: TRBV11-1; J gene: TRBJ2-7; clone size: NA
CDR3 protein: CASSHELAANTDTQYF; CDR3 DNA: TGTGCCAGCAGTCACGAACTAGCGGCTAACACAGATACGCAGTATTTT; D gene: TRBD2; V gene: TRBV6-4; J gene: TRBJ2-3; clone size: NA
CDR3 protein: CASGGGQGAYTQYF; CDR3 DNA: TGTGCCAGCGGGGGGGGACAGGGGGCTTATACGCAGTATTTT; D gene: TRBD1; V gene: TRBV6-5; J gene: TRBJ2-3; clone size: NA
CDR3 protein: CASSLAGSLHGFEQYF; CDR3 DNA: TGTGCCAGCAGCTTAGCGGGCAGTCTCCACGGGTTCGAGCAGTACTTC; D gene: NA; V gene: TRBV7-9; J gene: TRBJ2-7; clone size: NA
CDR3 protein: CASSLMTGRGYTF; CDR3 DNA: TGTGCCAGCAGCCTCATGACAGGGAGGGGCTACACCTTC; D gene: TRBD1; V gene: TRBV9; J gene: TRBJ1-2; clone size: NA
CDR3 protein: CASKIAGGTYNEQFF; CDR3 DNA: TGTGCCAGCAAAATAGCGGGGGGGACCTACAATGAGCAGTTCTTC; D gene: TRBD2; V gene: TRBV2; J gene: TRBJ2-1; clone size: NA
CDR3 protein: CASSIWGPNQPQHF; CDR3 DNA: TGTGCCAGTAGTATCTGGGGACCTAATCAGCCCCAGCATTTT; D gene: NA; V gene: TRBV19; J gene: TRBJ1-5; clone size: NA
CDR3 protein: CASSWGWLDSPLHF; CDR3 DNA: TGCGCCAGCAGTTGGGGGTGGCTTGATTCACCCCTCCACTTT; D gene: NA; V gene: TRBV4-3; J gene: TRBJ1-6; clone size: once
CDR3 protein: CASSTQMSSTETQYF; CDR3 DNA: TGTGCCAGCAGCACCCAAATGTCAAGTACGGAGACCCAGTACTTC; D gene: NA; V gene: TRBV7-2; J gene: TRBJ2-5; clone size: NA
CDR3 protein: CAISDMWTTGELFF; CDR3 DNA: TGTGCCATCAGTGATATGTGGACTACCGGGGAGCTGTTTTTT; D gene: NA; V gene: TRBV10-3; J gene: TRBJ2-2; clone size: NA
CDR3 protein: CASSLNYEQYF; CDR3 DNA: TGTGCCAGCAGCCTTAACTACGAGCAGTACTTC; D gene: NA; V gene: TRBV6-6; J gene: TRBJ2-7; clone size: few
CDR3 protein: CASSWTSGGAETQYF; CDR3 DNA: TGTGCCAGCAGTTGGACTAGCGGGGGGGCCGAGACCCAGTACTTC; D gene: TRBD2; V gene: TRBV6-5; J gene: TRBJ2-5; clone size: NA
CDR3 protein: CASSLQGATSTDTQYF; CDR3 DNA: TGTGCCAGCAGTTTGCAGGGGGCGACTAGCACAGATACGCAGTATTTT; D gene: TRBD1; V gene: TRBV2; J gene: TRBJ2-3; clone size: NA
CDR3 protein: CASSLDLAYEQYF; CDR3 DNA: TGTGCCAGCAGCTTAGACTTAGCCTACGAGCAGTACTTC; D gene: NA; V gene: TRBV7-2; J gene: TRBJ2-7; clone size: NA
CDR3 protein: CASSRTGGTEAFF; CDR3 DNA: TGTGCCAGCAGCCGGACAGGGGGCACTGAAGCTTTCTTT; D gene: TRBD1; V gene: TRBV5-4; J gene: TRBJ1-1; clone size: NA
CDR3 protein: CASSGRETQYF; CDR3 DNA: TGTGCCAGCAGCGGCAGGGAGACCCAGTACTTC; D gene: NA; V gene: TRBV11-3; J gene: TRBJ2-5; clone size: few
CDR3 protein: CASSPCVIRVPHTDTQYF; CDR3 DNA: TGTGCCAGCTCACCATGCGTCATCAGGGTTCCACACACAGATACGCAGTATTTT; D gene: NA; V gene: TRBV18; J gene: TRBJ2-3; clone size: NA
CDR3 protein: CAISESGAGGPNTGELFF; CDR3 DNA: TGTGCCATCAGTGAGTCAGGAGCGGGGGGGCCGAACACCGGGGAGCTGTTTTTT; D gene: TRBD2; V gene: TRBV10-3; J gene: TRBJ2-2; clone size: NA
CDR3 protein: CASSAGGATDTQYF; CDR3 DNA: TGTGCCAGCAGTGCCGGGGGGGCCACAGATACGCAGTATTTT; D gene: TRBD2; V gene: TRBV6-4; J gene: TRBJ2-3; clone size: few
CDR3 protein: CAWSETGTGSYF; CDR3 DNA: TGTGCCTGGAGTGAAACCGGGACAGGGTCGTATTTT; D gene: TRBD1; V gene: TRBV30; J gene: TRBJ2-3; clone size: few
CDR3 protein: CASGIPPGQGLVKQYF; CDR3 DNA: TGTGCTAGTGGCATTCCTCCGGGACAGGGTCTTGTCAAGCAGTACTTC; D gene: TRBD1; V gene: TRBV12-5; J gene: TRBJ2-7; clone size: NA
CDR3 protein: CARSLAGISPDEQYF; CDR3 DNA: TGTGCCAGAAGCTTGGCAGGAATATCTCCTGACGAGCAGTACTTC; D gene: NA; V gene: TRBV5-3; J gene: TRBJ2-7; clone size: NA
CDR3 protein: CASSLDLAGEYNEQFF; CDR3 DNA: TGTGCCAGCAGCTTAGATCTAGCGGGGGAATACAATGAGCAGTTCTTC; D gene: TRBD2; V gene: TRBV11-3; J gene: TRBJ2-1; clone size: NA
CDR3 protein: CASSVPEGYTF; CDR3 DNA: TGTGCCAGCAGCGTCCCGGAAGGCTACACCTTC; D gene: NA; V gene: TRBV6-9; J gene: TRBJ1-2; clone size: NA
CDR3 protein: CASTPMSFTGELFF; CDR3 DNA: TGTGCCAGCACCCCGATGAGTTTTACCGGGGAGCTGTTTTTT; D gene: NA; V gene: TRBV6-5; J gene: TRBJ2-2; clone size: NA